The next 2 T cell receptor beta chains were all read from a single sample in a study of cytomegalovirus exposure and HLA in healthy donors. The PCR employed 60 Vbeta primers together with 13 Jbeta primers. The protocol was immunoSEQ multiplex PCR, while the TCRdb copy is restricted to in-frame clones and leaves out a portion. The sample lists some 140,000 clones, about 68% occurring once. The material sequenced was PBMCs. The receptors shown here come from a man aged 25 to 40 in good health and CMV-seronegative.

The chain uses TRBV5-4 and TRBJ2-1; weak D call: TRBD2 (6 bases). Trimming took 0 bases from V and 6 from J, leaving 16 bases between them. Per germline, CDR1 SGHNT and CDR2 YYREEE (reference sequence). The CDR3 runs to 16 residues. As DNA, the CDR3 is TGTGCCAGCAGCTTGGTAATGGGACTCGCCGCCAATGAGCAGTTCTTC. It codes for CASSLVMGLAANEQFF.

This CDR3 reads CASRKGAGGNQPQHF. CDR3 bases: TGTGCCAGCAGGAAAGGGGCAGGGGGAAATCAGCCCCAGCATTTT. The V gene is TRBV9, the J gene TRBJ1-5, with 7 positions matching TRBD1. Germline-derived CDR1 and CDR2 are SGDLS and YYNGEE. CDR3 length: 15 residues. V lost 5 bases, J lost 4 bases, and 9 bases stayed unmatched.